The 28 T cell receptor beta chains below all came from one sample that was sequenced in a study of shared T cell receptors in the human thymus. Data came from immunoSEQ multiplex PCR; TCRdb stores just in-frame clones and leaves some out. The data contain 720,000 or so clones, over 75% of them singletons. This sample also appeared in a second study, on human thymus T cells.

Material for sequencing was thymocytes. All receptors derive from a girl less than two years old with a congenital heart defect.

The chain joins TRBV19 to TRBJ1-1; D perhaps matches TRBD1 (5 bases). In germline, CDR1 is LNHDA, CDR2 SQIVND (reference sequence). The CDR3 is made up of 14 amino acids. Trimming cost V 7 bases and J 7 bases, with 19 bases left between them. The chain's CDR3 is CASKVQGPQVEAFF. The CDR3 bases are TGTGCCAGTAAAGTGCAGGGCCCGCAGGTTGAAGCTTTCTTT.

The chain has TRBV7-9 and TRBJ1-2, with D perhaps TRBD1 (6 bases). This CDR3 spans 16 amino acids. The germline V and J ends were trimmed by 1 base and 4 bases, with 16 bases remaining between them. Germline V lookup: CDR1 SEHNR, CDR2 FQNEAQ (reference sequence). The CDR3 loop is CASSLGTGLGSYGYTF. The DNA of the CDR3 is TGTGCCAGCAGCTTAGGAACAGGGCTGGGATCCTATGGCTACACCTTC. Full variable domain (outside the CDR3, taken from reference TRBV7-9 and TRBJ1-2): DTGVSQNPRHKITKRGQNVTFRCDPISEHNRLYWYRQTLGQGPEFLTYFQNEAQLEKSRLLSDRFSAERPKGSFSTLEIQRTEQGDSAMYLCASSLGTGLGSYGYTFGSGTRLTVV.

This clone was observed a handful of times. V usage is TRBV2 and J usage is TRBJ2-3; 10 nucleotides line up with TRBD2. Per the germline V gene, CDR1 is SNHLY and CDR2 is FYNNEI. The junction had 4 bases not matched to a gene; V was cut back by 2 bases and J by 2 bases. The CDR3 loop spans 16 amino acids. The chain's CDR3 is CASSEPAGGITDTQYF. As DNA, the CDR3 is TGTGCCAGCAGTGAACCAGCGGGGGGGATCACAGATACGCAGTATTTT.

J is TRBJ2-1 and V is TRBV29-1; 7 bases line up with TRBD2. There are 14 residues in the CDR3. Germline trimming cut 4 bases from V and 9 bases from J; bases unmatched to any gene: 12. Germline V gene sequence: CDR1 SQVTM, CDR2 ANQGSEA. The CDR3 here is CSVAVGGEVFEQFF. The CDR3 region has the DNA TGCAGCGTTGCTGTTGGGGGGGAGGTGTTTGAGCAGTTCTTC.

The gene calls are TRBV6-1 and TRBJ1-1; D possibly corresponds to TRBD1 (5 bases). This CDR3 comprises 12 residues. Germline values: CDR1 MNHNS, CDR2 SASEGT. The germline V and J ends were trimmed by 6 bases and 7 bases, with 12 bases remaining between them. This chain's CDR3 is CASRDDRIEAFF. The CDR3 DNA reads TGTGCCAGCAGGGACGACAGAATTGAAGCTTTCTTT.

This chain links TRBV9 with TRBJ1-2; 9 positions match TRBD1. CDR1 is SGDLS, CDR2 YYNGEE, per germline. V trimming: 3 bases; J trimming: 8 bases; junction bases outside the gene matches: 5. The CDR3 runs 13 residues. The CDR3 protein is CASSGGQGTGYTF. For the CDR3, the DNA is TGTGCCAGCAGCGGAGGACAGGGGACCGGCTACACCTTC.

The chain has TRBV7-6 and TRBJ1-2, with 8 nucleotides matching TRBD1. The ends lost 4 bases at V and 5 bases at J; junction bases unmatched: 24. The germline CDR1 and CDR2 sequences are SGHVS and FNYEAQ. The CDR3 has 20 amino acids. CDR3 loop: CASSSLVKLFRPTGEYGYTF. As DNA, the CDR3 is TGTGCCAGCAGCTCCTTAGTAAAACTTTTTCGCCCGACAGGGGAGTATGGCTACACCTTC.

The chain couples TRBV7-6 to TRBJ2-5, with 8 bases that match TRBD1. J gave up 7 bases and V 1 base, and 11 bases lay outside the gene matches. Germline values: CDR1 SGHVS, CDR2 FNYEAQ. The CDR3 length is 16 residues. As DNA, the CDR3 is TGTGCCAGCAGCTTAGTCACCCGGCAGGGGGCTGGGACCCAGTACTTC. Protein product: CASSLVTRQGAGTQYF.

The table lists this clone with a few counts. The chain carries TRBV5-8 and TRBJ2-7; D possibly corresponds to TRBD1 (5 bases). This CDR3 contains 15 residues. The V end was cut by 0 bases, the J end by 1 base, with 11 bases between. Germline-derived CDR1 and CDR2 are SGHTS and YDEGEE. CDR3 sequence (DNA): TGTGCCAGCAGCTTGGTGGCAGGGCTTTCCTACGAGCAGTACTTC. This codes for CASSLVAGLSYEQYF.

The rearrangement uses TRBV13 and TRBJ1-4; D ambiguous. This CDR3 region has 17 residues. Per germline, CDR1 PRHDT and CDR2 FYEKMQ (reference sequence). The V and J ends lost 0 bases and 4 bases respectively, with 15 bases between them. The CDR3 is CASSLGGRELGNEKLFF. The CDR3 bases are TGTGCCAGCAGCTTAGGCGGGAGAGAGCTTGGTAATGAAAAACTGTTTTTT.

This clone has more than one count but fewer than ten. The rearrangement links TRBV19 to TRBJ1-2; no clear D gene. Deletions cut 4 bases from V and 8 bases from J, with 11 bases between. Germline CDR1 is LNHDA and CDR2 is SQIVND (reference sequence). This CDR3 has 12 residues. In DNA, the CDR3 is TGTGCCAGTAGTAGGTCTTTTGGCGGCTACACCTTC. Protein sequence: CASSRSFGGYTF.

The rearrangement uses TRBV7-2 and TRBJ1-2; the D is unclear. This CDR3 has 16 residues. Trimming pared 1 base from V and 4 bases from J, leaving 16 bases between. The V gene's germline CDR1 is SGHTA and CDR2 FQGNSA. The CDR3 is CASSLVKKAGSYGYTF. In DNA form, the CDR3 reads TGTGCCAGCAGCTTAGTGAAAAAGGCAGGTAGCTATGGCTACACCTTC.

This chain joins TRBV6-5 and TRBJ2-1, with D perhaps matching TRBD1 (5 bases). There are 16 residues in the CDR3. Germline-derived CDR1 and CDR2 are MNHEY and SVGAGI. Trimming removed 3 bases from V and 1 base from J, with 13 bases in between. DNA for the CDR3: TGTGCCAGCAGTTATGGGGCCGAAGCTTCCTACAATGAGCAGTTCTTC. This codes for CASSYGAEASYNEQFF.

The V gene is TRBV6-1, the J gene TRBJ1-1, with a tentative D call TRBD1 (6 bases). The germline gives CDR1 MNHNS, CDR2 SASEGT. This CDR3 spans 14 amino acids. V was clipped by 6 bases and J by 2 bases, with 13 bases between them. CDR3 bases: TGTGCCAGCAGGAGGTACAGGGAAAACACTGAAGCTTTCTTT. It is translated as CASRRYRENTEAFF.

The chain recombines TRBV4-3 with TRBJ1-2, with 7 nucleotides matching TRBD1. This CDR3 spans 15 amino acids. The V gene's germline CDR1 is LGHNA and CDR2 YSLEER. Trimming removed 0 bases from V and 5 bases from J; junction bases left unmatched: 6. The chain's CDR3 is CASSQDVGGAYGYTF. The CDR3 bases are TGCGCCAGCAGCCAAGATGTAGGGGGCGCTTATGGCTACACCTTC.

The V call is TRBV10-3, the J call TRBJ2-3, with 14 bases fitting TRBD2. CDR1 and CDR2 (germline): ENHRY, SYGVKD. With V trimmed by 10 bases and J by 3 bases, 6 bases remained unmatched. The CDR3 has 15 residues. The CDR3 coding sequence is TGTGCCACCGCCCGGACTAGCGGGGGGACAGATACGCAGTATTTT. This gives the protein CATARTSGGTDTQYF.

Here the CDR3 reads CASSRGMGTGAREQYF. CDR3 nucleotides: TGTGCCAGCAGCAGGGGAATGGGGACAGGGGCGAGGGAGCAGTACTTC. The chain is built from TRBV7-2 and TRBJ2-7; 10 bases line up with TRBD1. CDR3 length: 16 amino acids. With V trimmed by 5 bases and J by 7 bases, 14 bases remained unmatched. Germline V gene lookup returns CDR1 SGHTA and CDR2 FQGNSA.

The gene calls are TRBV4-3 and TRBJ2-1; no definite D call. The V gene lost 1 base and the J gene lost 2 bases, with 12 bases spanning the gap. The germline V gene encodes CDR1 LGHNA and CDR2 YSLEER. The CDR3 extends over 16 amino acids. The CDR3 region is CASSQVDLRAYNEQFF. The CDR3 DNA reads TGCGCCAGCAGCCAAGTAGACCTCCGGGCCTACAATGAGCAGTTCTTC.

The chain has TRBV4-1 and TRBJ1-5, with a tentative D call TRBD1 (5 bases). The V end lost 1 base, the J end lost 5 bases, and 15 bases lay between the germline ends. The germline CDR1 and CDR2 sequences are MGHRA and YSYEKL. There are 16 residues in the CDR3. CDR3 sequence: CASSQGRGGVDQPQHF. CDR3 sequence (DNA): TGCGCCAGCAGCCAAGGGAGGGGTGGGGTGGATCAGCCCCAGCATTTT.

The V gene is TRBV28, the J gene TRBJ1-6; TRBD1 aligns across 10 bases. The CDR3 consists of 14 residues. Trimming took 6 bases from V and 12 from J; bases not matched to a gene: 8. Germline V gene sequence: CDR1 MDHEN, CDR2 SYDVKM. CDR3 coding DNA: TGTGCCAGCAGCCTGGGACAGGGGAAAGGACCCCTCCACTTT. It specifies CASSLGQGKGPLHF.

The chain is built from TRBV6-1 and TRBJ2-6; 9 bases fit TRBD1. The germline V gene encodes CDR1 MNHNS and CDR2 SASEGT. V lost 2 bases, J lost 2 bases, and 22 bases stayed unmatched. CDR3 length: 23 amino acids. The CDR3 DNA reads TGTGCCAGCAGTGAATATGCGGGGGACCGGGACAGGGCAAGGAGTCCTGGGGCCAACGTCCTGACTTTC. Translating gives CASSEYAGDRDRARSPGANVLTF.

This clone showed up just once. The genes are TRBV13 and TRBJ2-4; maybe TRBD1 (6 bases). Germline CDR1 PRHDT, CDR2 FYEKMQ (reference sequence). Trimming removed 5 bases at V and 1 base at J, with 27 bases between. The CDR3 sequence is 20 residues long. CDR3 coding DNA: TGTGCCAGCAGCAAGACCCCAAATACAGGGAAGAAGGGGGCCAAAAACATTCAGTACTTC. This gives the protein CASSKTPNTGKKGAKNIQYF.

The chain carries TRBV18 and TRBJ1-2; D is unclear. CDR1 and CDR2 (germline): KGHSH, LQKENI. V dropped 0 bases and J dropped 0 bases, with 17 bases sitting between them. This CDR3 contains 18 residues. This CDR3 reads CASSPPSAAKGANYGYTF. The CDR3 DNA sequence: TGTGCCAGCTCACCACCTTCTGCGGCGAAAGGAGCTAACTATGGCTACACCTTC.

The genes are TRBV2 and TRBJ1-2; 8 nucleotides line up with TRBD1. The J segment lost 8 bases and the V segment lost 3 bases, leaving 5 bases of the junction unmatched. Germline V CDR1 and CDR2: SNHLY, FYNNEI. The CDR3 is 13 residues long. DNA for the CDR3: TGTGCCAGCAGTGATCAGGGGGCGGAAGGCTACACCTTC. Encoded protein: CASSDQGAEGYTF.

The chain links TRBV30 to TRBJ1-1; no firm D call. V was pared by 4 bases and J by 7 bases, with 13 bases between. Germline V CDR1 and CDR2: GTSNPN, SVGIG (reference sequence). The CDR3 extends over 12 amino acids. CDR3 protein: CAWNDIRREAFF. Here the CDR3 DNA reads TGTGCCTGGAACGACATTCGGCGTGAAGCTTTCTTT.

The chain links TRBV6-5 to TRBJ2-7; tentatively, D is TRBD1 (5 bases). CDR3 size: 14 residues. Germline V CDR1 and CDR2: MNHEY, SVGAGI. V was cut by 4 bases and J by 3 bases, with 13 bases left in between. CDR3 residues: CASSFYGHLYEQYF. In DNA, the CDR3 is TGTGCCAGCAGTTTCTACGGACACCTCTACGAGCAGTACTTC.

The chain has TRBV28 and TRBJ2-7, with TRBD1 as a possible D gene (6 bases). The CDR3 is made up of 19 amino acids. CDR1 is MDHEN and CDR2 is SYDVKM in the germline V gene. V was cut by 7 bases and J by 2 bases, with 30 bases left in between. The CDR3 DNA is TGTGCCAGCATTTACAGGGACGCTCGCAACGCCCGTCAACCCTACGAGCAGTACTTC. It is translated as CASIYRDARNARQPYEQYF.

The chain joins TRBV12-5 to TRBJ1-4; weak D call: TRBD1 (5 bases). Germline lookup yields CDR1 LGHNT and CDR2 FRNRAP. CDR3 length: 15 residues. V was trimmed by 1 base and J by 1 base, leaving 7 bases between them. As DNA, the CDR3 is TGTGCTAGTGGTTTGGCCGGGGGAACTAATGAAAAACTGTTTTTT. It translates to CASGLAGGTNEKLFF.